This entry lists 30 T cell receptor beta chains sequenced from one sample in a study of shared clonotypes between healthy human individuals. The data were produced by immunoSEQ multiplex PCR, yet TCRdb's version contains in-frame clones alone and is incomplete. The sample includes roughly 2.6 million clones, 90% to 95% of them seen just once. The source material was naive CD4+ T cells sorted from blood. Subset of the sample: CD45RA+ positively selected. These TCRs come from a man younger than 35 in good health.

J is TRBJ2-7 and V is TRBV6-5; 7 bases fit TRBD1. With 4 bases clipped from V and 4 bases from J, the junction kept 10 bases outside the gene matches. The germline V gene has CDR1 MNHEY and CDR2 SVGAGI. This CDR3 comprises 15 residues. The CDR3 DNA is TGTGCCAGCAGTTCGGACAGGCGCGAGACTTACGAGCAGTACTTC. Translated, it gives CASSSDRRETYEQYF.

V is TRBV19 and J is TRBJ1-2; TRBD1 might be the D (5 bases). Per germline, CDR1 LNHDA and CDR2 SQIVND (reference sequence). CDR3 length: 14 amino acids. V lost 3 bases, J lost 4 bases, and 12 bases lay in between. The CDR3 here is CASSMTVLSYGYTF. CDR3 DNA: TGTGCCAGTAGTATGACAGTTCTGAGCTATGGCTACACCTTC.

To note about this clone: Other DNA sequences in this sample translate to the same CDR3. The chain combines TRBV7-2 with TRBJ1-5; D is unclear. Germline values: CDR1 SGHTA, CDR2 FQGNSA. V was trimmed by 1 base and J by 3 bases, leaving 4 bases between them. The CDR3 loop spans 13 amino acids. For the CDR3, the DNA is TGTGCCAGCAGCTTAGGCATCAATCAGCCCCAGCATTTT. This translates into CASSLGINQPQHF.

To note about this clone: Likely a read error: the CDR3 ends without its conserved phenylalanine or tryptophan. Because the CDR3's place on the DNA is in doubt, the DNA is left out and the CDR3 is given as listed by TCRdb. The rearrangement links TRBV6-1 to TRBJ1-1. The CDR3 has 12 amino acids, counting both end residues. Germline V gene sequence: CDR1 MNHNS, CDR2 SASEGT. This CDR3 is CASSNRDLPFGM.

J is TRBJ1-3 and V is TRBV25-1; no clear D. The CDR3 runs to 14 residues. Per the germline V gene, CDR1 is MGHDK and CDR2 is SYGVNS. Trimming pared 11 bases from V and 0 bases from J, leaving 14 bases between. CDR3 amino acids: CACEDGSSGNTIYF. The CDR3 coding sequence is TGTGCCTGCGAGGACGGTAGCTCTGGAAACACCATATATTTT.

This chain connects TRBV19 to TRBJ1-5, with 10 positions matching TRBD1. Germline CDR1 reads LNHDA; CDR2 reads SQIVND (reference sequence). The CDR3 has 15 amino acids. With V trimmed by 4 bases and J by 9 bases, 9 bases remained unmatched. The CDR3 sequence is CASSTTGGQRWPQHF. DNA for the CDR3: TGTGCCAGTAGTACGACAGGGGGCCAGAGGTGGCCCCAGCATTTT.

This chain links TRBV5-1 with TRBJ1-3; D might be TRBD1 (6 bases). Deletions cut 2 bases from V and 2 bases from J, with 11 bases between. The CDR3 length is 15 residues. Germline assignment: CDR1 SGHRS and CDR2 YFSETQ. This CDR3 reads CASSFGGQPGNTIYF. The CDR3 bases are TGCGCCAGCAGCTTTGGGGGGCAGCCTGGAAACACCATATATTTT.

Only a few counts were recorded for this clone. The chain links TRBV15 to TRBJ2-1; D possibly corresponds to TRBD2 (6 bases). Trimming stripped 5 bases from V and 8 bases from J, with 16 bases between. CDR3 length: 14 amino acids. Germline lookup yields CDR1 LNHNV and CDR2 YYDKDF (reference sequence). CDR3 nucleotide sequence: TGTGCCACCAGCCCTCTGGCGGGGAGAGATGAGCAGTTCTTC. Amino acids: CATSPLAGRDEQFF.

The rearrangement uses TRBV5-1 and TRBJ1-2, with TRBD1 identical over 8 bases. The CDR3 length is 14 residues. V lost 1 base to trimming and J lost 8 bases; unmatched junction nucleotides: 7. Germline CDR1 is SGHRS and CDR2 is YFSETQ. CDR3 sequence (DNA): TGCGCCAGCAGCTTGTGGGGACAGGTACGCGGCTACACCTTC. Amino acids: CASSLWGQVRGYTF.

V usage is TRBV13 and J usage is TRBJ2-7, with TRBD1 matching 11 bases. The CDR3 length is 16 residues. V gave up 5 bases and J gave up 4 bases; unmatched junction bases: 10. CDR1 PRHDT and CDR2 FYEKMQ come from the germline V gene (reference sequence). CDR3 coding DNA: TGTGCCAGCAGCCCCCGACCCGGACAGGGGGCGTACGAGCAGTACTTC. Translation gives CASSPRPGQGAYEQYF. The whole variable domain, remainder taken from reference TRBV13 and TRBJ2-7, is AAGVIQSPRHLIKEKRETATLKCYPIPRHDTVYWYQQGPGQDPQFLISFYEKMQSDKGSIPDRFSAQQFSDYHSELNMSSLELGDSALYFCASSPRPGQGAYEQYFGPGTRLTVT.

This CDR3 reads CASSIGKGVWGQETQYF. In DNA form, the CDR3 reads TGTGCCAGTAGTATAGGCAAGGGGGTATGGGGCCAAGAGACCCAGTACTTC. The J gene is TRBJ2-5, the V gene TRBV19; tentatively, D is TRBD1 (6 bases). The V gene's germline CDR1 is LNHDA and CDR2 SQIVND (reference sequence). CDR3 size: 17 residues. V lost 1 base and J 1 base, leaving 16 bases between the germline ends. The entire variable domain, with the rest obtained from reference TRBV19 and TRBJ2-5, is as follows: DGGITQSPKYLFRKEGQNVTLSCEQNLNHDAMYWYRQDPGQGLRLIYYSQIVNDFQKGDIAEGYSVSREKKESFPLTVTSAQKNPTAFYLCASSIGKGVWGQETQYFGPGTRLLVL.

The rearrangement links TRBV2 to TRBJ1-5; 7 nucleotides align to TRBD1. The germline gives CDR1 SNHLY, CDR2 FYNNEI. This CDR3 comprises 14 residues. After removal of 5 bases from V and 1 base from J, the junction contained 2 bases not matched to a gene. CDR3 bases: TGTGCCAGCAGTCCGACAGGGAGCAATCAGCCCCAGCATTTT. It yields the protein CASSPTGSNQPQHF.

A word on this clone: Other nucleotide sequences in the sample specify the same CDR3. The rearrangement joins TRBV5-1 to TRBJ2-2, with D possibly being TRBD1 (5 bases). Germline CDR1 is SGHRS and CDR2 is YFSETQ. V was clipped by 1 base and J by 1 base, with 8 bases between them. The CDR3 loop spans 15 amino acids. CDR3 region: CASSLRGLNTGELFF. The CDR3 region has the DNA TGCGCCAGCAGCTTGAGGGGCTTGAACACCGGGGAGCTGTTTTTT.

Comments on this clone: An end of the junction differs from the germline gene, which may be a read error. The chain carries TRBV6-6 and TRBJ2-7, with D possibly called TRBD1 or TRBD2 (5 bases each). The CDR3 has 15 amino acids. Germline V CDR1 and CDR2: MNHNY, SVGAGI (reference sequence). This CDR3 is CASSSGPEERYEQHF. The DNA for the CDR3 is TGTGCCAGCAGTTCGGGACCGGAGGAGCGCTACGAGCAGCACTTC.

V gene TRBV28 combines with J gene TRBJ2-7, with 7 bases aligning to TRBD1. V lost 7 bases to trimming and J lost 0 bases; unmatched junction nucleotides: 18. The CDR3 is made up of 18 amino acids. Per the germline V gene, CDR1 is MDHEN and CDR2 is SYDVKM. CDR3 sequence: CASTPGGSGQDGSYEQYF. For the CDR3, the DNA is TGTGCCAGCACCCCAGGTGGGTCTGGACAGGACGGCTCCTACGAGCAGTACTTC.

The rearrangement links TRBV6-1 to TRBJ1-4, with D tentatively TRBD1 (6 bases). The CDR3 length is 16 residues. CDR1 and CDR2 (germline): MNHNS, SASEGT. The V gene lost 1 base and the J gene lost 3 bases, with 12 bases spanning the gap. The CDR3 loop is CASSEGPGAPNEKLFF. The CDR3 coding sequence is TGTGCCAGCAGTGAAGGTCCGGGGGCGCCTAATGAAAAACTGTTTTTT.

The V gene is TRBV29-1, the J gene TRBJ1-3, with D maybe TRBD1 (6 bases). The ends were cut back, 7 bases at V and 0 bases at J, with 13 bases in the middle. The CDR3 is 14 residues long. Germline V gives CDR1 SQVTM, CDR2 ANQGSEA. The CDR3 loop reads CSGAGDRSGNTIYF. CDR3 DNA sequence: TGCAGCGGTGCAGGGGATCGCTCTGGAAACACCATATATTTT.

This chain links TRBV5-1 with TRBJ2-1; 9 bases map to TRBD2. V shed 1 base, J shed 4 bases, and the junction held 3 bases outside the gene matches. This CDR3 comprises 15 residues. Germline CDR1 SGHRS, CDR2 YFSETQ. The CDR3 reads CASSLLAGLYNEQFF. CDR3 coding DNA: TGCGCCAGCAGCTTGCTAGCGGGGCTTTACAATGAGCAGTTCTTC.

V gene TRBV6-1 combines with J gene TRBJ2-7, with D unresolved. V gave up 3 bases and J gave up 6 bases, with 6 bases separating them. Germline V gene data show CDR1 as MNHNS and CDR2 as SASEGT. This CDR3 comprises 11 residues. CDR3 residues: CASSEGIEQYF. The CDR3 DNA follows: TGTGCCAGCAGTGAGGGAATCGAGCAGTACTTC.

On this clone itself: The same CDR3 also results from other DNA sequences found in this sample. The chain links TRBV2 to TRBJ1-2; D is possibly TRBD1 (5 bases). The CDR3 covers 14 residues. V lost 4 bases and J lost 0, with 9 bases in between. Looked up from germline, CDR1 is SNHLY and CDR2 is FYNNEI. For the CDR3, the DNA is TGTGCCAGCAGTGGTCAGGGAGCTAACTATGGCTACACCTTC. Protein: CASSGQGANYGYTF.

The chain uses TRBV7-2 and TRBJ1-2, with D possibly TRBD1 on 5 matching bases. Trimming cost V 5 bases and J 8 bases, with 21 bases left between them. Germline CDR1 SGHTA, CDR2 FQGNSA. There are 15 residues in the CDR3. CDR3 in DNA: TGTGCCAGCAGCAATGCCGGGACCCCCCTGAGGGGCTACACCTTC. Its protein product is CASSNAGTPLRGYTF.

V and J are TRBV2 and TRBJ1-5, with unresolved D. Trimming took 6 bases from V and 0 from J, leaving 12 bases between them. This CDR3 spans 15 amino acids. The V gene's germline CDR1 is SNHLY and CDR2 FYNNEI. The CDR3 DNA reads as TGTGCCAGCAGCATGGGGTCGTATAGCAATCAGCCCCAGCATTTT. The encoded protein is CASSMGSYSNQPQHF.

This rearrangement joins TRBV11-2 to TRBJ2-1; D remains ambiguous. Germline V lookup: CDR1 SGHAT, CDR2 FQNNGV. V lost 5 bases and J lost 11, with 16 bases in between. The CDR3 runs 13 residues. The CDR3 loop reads CASSPSPRRKQFF. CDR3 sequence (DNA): TGTGCCAGCAGCCCTTCCCCGAGGCGGAAGCAGTTCTTC.

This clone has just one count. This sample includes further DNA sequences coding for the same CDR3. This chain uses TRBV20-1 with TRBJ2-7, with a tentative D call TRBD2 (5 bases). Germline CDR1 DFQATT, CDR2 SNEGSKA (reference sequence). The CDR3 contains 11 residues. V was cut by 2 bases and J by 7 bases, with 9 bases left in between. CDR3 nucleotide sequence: TGCAGTGCTAGACTCCGGGGAGAGCAGTACTTC. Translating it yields CSARLRGEQYF.

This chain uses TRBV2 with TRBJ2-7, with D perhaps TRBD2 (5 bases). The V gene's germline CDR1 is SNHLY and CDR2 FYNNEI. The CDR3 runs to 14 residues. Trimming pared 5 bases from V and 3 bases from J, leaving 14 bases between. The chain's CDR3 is CASSSLAGDYEQYF. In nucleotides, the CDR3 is TGTGCCAGCAGTTCGTTGGCGGGCGACTACGAGCAGTACTTC.

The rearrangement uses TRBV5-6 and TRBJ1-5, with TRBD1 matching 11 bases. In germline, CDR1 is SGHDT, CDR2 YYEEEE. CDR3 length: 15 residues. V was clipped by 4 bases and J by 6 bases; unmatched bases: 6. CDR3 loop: CASSIGQGASQPQHF. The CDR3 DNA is TGTGCCAGCAGCATCGGACAGGGGGCTAGTCAGCCCCAGCATTTT.

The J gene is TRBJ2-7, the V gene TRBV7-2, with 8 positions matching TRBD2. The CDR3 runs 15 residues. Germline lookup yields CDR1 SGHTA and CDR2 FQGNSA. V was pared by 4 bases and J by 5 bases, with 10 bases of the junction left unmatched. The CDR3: CASSSPGTRRNEQYF. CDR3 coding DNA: TGTGCCAGCAGCTCCCCCGGGACTAGGAGGAACGAGCAGTACTTC. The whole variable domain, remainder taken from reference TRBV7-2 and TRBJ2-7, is GAGVSQSPSNKVTEKGKDVELRCDPISGHTALYWYRQSLGQGLEFLIYFQGNSAPDKSGLPSDRFSAERTGGSVSTLTIQRTQQEDSAVYLCASSSPGTRRNEQYFGPGTRLTVT.

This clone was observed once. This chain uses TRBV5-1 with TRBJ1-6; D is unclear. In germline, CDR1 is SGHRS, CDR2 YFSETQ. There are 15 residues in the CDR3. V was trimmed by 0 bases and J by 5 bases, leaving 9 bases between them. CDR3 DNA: TGCGCCAGCAGCTTGGAGCGGAACAATAATTCACCCCTCCACTTT. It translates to CASSLERNNNSPLHF. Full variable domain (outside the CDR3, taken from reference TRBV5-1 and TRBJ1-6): KAGVTQTPRYLIKTRGQQVTLSCSPISGHRSVSWYQQTPGQGLQFLFEYFSETQRNKGNFPGRFSGRQFSNSRSEMNVSTLELGDSALYLCASSLERNNNSPLHFGNGTRLTVT.

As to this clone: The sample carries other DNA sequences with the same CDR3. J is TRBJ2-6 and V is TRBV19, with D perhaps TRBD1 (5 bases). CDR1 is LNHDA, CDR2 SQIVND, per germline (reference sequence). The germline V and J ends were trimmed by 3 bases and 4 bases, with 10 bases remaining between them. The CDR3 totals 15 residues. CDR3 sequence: CASSIQGPGANVLTF. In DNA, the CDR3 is TGTGCCAGTAGTATCCAGGGTCCCGGGGCCAACGTCCTGACTTTC.

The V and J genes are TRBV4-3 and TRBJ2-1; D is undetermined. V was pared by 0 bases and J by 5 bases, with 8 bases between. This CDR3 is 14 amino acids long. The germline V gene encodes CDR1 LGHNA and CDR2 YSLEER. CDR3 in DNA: TGCGCCAGCAGCCAAGATAGGGCTAACAATGAGCAGTTCTTC. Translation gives CASSQDRANNEQFF.